This T cell receptor (beta chain) was documented in a study of neurological immune-mediated disorders. The study drew its healthy controls from blood bank volunteers in Maryland, USA. CDR1 is SGHTA and CDR2 is FQGNSA in the germline V gene. The CDR3 is made up of 15 amino acids. Trimming cost V 4 bases and J 3 bases, with 15 bases left between them. A 10-nucleotide random UMI tagged transcripts in template-switch 5'RACE cDNA synthesis. Every sequencing run generated over 170 million TCR-beta sequences from 15-18 subjects. TCRdb itself ran the 5' RACE reads through MiXCR, one entry per CDR3 protein. Counted here are some 31,000 distinct CDR3 sequences, approximately 4.2% occurring once; the ten biggest clones make up 23%. There are many counts of this clonotype.

The chain links TRBV7-2 to TRBJ1-2; D is perhaps TRBD1 (6 bases). The TCR originated in a man younger than 35 in good health. The sequencing input was PBMCs. For the CDR3, the DNA is TGTGCCAGCAGCTCCATGTGGGGGGCCGACTATGGCTACACCTTC. Its translation: CASSSMWGADYGYTF.